This TCR beta chain originates from a study of blood T cell repertoires in COVID-19. As for the study in general: Acute and convalescent COVID-19 samples came from the United States, Italy and Spain.

In this sample, this clone turned up a few times. The protocol was immunoSEQ multiplex PCR, while the TCRdb copy is restricted to in-frame clones and leaves out a portion. The data show around 200,000 clones, with around four fifths seen just once and more than 8% held by the top ten. The junction had 7 bases not matched to a gene; V was cut back by 6 bases and J by 2 bases. This CDR3 has 15 residues. Germline V gene data show CDR1 as SNHLY and CDR2 as FYNNEI. The specimen was peripheral blood. This clonotype originated in a woman between 45 and 60 years old with acute or convalescent COVID-19. The chain has TRBV2 and TRBJ1-3, with 7 bases lining up with TRBD1. CDR3 DNA sequence: TGTGCCAGCAGAGAAACCGGGACAGCTGGAAACACCATATATTTT. Its translation is CASRETGTAGNTIYF.